This is a list of T cell receptor beta chains from one sample in a study of breast tumors, draining lymph nodes, adjacent tissues. TCRdb itself ran the multiplex PCR reads through MiXCR, one entry per CDR3 protein. Of about 15,000 distinct CDR3 sequences listed, roughly 52% were seen once; the top ten hold around 17%. The sequencing input was tumor-adjacent breast tissue. Receptor source: a female donor with breast cancer. Some clones in this sample may be carry-over from other donors' samples. Both conserved end residues are part of each CDR3. D genes are given only for firm matches. Expanded clones are given a class, and other clones once, few, many or no size at all.

j_call,v_call,d_call,clone_size,cdr3_aa,cdr3_nt
TRBJ1-4,TRBV9,NA,few,CASSEGLKKTNEKLFF,TGTGCCAGCAGCGAGGGACTGAAGAAGACTAATGAAAAACTGTTTTTT
TRBJ1-6,TRBV7-2,NA,NA,CASLQYSLYNSPLHF,TGTGCCAGCCTACAGTATTCCCTGTATAATTCACCCCTCCACTTT
TRBJ2-2,TRBV7-2,TRBD1,NA,CASSPQGAGSGELFF,TGTGCCAGCAGCCCACAGGGGGCGGGATCCGGGGAGCTGTTTTTT
TRBJ2-7,TRBV20-1,NA,NA,CSASSLAYEQYF,TGCAGTGCCAGCAGCTTGGCCTACGAGCAGTACTTC
TRBJ2-5,TRBV14,NA,medium-sized,CASSPIGLGGETQYF,TGTGCCAGCAGCCCCATAGGACTCGGCGGGGAGACCCAGTACTTC
TRBJ2-3,TRBV5-1,NA,many,CASKRVLADTQYF,TGCGCCAGCAAGCGGGTGTTGGCAGATACGCAGTATTTT
TRBJ1-2,TRBV7-9,NA,medium-sized,CASSPLGGAAVGYTF,TGTGCCAGCAGCCCCCTGGGGGGGGCCGCGGTGGGCTACACCTTC
TRBJ1-1,TRBV28,NA,NA,CASSLRARTEAFF,TGTGCCAGCAGCTTGAGGGCGAGAACTGAAGCTTTCTTT
TRBJ1-4,TRBV9,TRBD1,NA,CASSVGQGGEKLFF,TGTGCCAGCAGCGTAGGACAGGGAGGAGAAAAACTGTTTTTT
TRBJ2-7,TRBV5-5,NA,many,CASSLRVFTYEQYF,TGTGCCAGCAGCTTGAGGGTATTCACCTACGAGCAGTACTTC
TRBJ2-3,TRBV20-1,TRBD2,NA,CSASASGSLQDTQYF,TGCAGTGCTAGTGCTAGCGGGAGTCTTCAGGATACGCAGTATTTT
TRBJ1-2,TRBV4-1,NA,NA,CASSQDATRYGYTF,TGCGCCAGCAGCCAAGATGCCACTCGGTACGGCTACACCTTC
TRBJ2-6,TRBV5-1,TRBD1,once,CASSTGGAGANVLTF,TGCGCCAGCAGCACAGGGGGCGCTGGGGCCAACGTCCTGACTTTC
TRBJ1-6,TRBV25-1,NA,NA,CASSPGGGEEAPLHF,TGTGCCAGCAGCCCCGGGGGGGGCGAGGAGGCACCCCTCCACTTT
TRBJ2-1,TRBV9,TRBD2,NA,CASSGGTSGVRSEQFF,TGTGCCAGCAGCGGTGGGACTAGCGGGGTCCGGAGTGAGCAGTTCTTC
TRBJ1-2,TRBV6-2/TRBV6-3,NA,many,CASSYETRGYTF,TGTGCCAGCAGTTACGAGACAAGGGGCTACACCTTC
TRBJ2-7,TRBV7-9,TRBD2,NA,CASSGTSGIYEQYF,TGTGCCAGCAGCGGGACTAGCGGCATCTACGAGCAGTACTTC
TRBJ2-7,TRBV7-2,NA,medium-sized,CASSLATYEQYF,TGTGCCAGCAGCTTAGCTACCTACGAGCAGTACTTC
TRBJ2-2,TRBV12-3/TRBV12-4,NA,medium-sized,CASSHTPDRTIANTGELFF,TGTGCCAGCAGTCATACTCCGGACCGGACCATCGCGAACACCGGGGAGCTGTTTTTT
TRBJ2-1,TRBV29-1,TRBD2,many,CSVERDSSYNEQFF,TGCAGCGTGGAGCGGGATAGCTCCTACAATGAGCAGTTCTTC
TRBJ2-7,TRBV7-8,TRBD1,NA,CASSLAPGQGPIYEQYF,TGTGCCAGCAGCTTAGCTCCGGGACAGGGGCCGATCTACGAGCAGTACTTC
TRBJ2-5,TRBV5-1,NA,NA,CASSPGTPKETQYF,TGCGCCAGCAGCCCCGGGACACCTAAAGAGACCCAGTACTTC
TRBJ2-2,TRBV6-2/TRBV6-3,NA,once,CASSYDTNTGELFF,TGTGCCAGCAGTTACGACACCAACACCGGGGAGCTGTTTTTT
TRBJ1-5,TRBV6-6,NA,NA,CASSPSFKEANQPQHF,TGTGCCAGCAGCCCGAGCTTTAAGGAAGCCAATCAGCCCCAGCATTTT
TRBJ2-7,TRBV19,NA,NA,CASSTGGLSYEQYF,TGTGCCAGTAGTACCGGGGGTTTATCCTACGAGCAGTACTTC
TRBJ1-6,TRBV9,TRBD1,many,CASSVGQGDNSPLHF,TGTGCCAGCAGCGTGGGACAGGGGGATAATTCACCCCTCCACTTT
TRBJ2-1,TRBV24-1,NA,NA,CATSEQTTEQFF,TGTGCCACCAGTGAGCAGACTACTGAGCAGTTCTTC
TRBJ2-5,TRBV5-8,NA,many,CASTGIGMETQYF,TGTGCCAGCACCGGGATAGGGATGGAGACCCAGTACTTC
TRBJ2-7,TRBV2,NA,NA,CASSEDASEPGEQYF,TGTGCCAGCAGCGAAGATGCTAGCGAACCGGGAGAGCAGTACTTC
TRBJ2-1,TRBV29-1,TRBD2,NA,CSVTLAGNGEQFF,TGCAGCGTTACTCTAGCGGGTAACGGGGAGCAGTTCTTC
TRBJ2-2,TRBV4-2,TRBD2,many,CASSTRLAGGPRDGGELFF,TGTGCCAGCAGCACCCGACTAGCGGGAGGGCCTCGGGATGGCGGGGAGCTGTTTTTT
TRBJ2-7,TRBV6-2/TRBV6-3,TRBD2,medium-sized,CASTPDGTSRLQYF,TGTGCCAGCACCCCAGATGGGACTAGCCGCTTACAGTACTTC
TRBJ1-1,TRBV19,NA,once,CASSINPGTDTEALF,TGTGCCAGTAGTATAAACCCAGGGACGGACACTGAAGCTCTCTTT
TRBJ2-7,TRBV9,TRBD2,NA,CASSGGTSGSNEQYF,TGTGCCAGCAGCGGTGGGACTAGCGGGAGTAACGAGCAGTACTTC
TRBJ1-2,TRBV4-2,NA,NA,CASSQDQGPYGYTF,TGTGCCAGCAGCCAAGATCAGGGACCCTATGGCTACACCTTC
TRBJ1-5,TRBV11-3,NA,NA,CASSLRAGASNQPQHF,TGTGCCAGCAGCTTGAGGGCAGGGGCCAGCAATCAGCCCCAGCATTTT
TRBJ2-3,TRBV3-1,TRBD2,NA,CASSKTSGSADTQYF,TGTGCCAGCAGCAAGACTAGCGGGAGTGCAGATACGCAGTATTTT
TRBJ2-3,TRBV15,TRBD1,NA,CATSSAGTGYTDTQYF,TGTGCCACCAGCAGTGCCGGGACAGGGTACACAGATACGCAGTATTTT
TRBJ2-7,TRBV5-4,TRBD2,many,CASSLSGRAVGEQYF,TGTGCCAGCAGCTTGAGTGGGAGGGCCGTAGGCGAGCAGTACTTC
TRBJ2-1,TRBV5-5,NA,many,CASSLAVGQRFDEQFF,TGTGCCAGCAGCTTGGCCGTCGGACAGAGGTTCGATGAGCAGTTCTTC
TRBJ1-1,TRBV12-3/TRBV12-4,NA,many,CASSFKGGETEAFF,TGTGCCAGCAGTTTTAAGGGAGGGGAGACTGAAGCTTTCTTT
TRBJ2-3,TRBV3-1,TRBD1,many,CASSSGQGYTDTQYF,TGTGCCAGCAGCTCTGGACAGGGTTACACAGATACGCAGTATTTT
TRBJ1-5,TRBV20-1,NA,NA,CSARDGQELRNQPQHF,TGCAGTGCTAGAGATGGGCAGGAGCTTCGGAATCAGCCCCAGCATTTT
TRBJ2-3,TRBV27,NA,NA,CTSSLSSTDTQYF,TGTACCAGCAGTCTAAGTTCCACAGATACGCAGTATTTT
TRBJ2-7,TRBV6-5,TRBD1,many,CASSHSRDRAYEQYF,TGTGCCAGCAGTCACTCGAGGGACAGGGCATACGAGCAGTACTTC
TRBJ1-1,TRBV5-6,NA,few,CASSFPGGESTEAFF,TGTGCCAGCAGCTTCCCCGGGGGGGAGAGCACTGAAGCTTTCTTT
TRBJ2-7,TRBV5-7,NA,many,CASSPRDTGGYEQYF,TGTGCCAGCAGTCCCCGGGACACGGGCGGCTACGAGCAGTACTTC
TRBJ2-1,TRBV29-1,NA,NA,CSGGTYNEQFF,TGCAGCGGGGGTACCTACAATGAGCAGTTCTTC
TRBJ1-2,TRBV29-1,NA,NA,CSAGTFNYGYTF,TGCAGCGCCGGGACATTTAACTATGGCTACACCTTC
TRBJ2-1,TRBV4-1,NA,many,CASSPKESSYNEQFF,TGCGCCAGCAGCCCAAAGGAGAGCTCCTACAATGAGCAGTTCTTC
TRBJ2-2,TRBV7-2,NA,NA,CASSLEAGSEELFF,TGTGCCAGCAGCTTGGAAGCGGGCTCCGAGGAGCTGTTTTTT
TRBJ1-2,TRBV19,TRBD1,many,CASLGQGVTGYTF,TGTGCCAGTCTGGGACAGGGGGTTACTGGCTACACCTTC
TRBJ2-7,TRBV11-2,NA,NA,CASRPSGAEASYEQYF,TGTGCCAGCAGACCATCGGGAGCGGAAGCCTCCTACGAGCAGTACTTC
TRBJ2-3,TRBV7-2,NA,many,CASSQDHSADTQYF,TGTGCCAGCAGCCAGGACCACTCCGCAGATACGCAGTATTTT
TRBJ2-1,TRBV19,TRBD1,NA,CASSIQGANEQFF,TGTGCCAGTAGTATACAGGGGGCAAATGAGCAGTTCTTC